This record concerns one T cell receptor beta chain sequence. What it binds is not known. These data come from a study of Tregs in tolerant kidney transplant recipients. This table comes from immunoSEQ multiplex PCR, and its TCRdb copy is limited to in-frame clones, with some not included. The table lists about 94,000 clones, 80% to 95% of them singletons. Findings and limits, study-wide: Few patients were studied, so findings need validation in larger groups. The most relevant donor-specific Treg TCRbeta repertoire apparently came from expansion with activated donor B cells. Antigen-driven expansion was suggested because donor-specific Tregs expanded more than all Tregs in tolerant patients.

Unstimulated regulatory T cells (CD4+CD25+CD127-), CD4+CD25- non-regulatory cells, CD4 and CD8 cells were FACS-sorted from thawed PBMCs. The receptor was isolated from a human donor who received a combined kidney and bone marrow transplant. Here the sequenced sample was CD4+ T cells from blood, taken before the transplant.

The CDR3 DNA follows: TGTGCCACCAGGACAGACGGAAACACCATATATTTT. Protein product: CATRTDGNTIYF. The J gene is TRBJ1-3, the V gene TRBV19; D might be TRBD1 (6 bases). The CDR3 is made up of 12 amino acids. CDR1 LNHDA and CDR2 SQIVND come from the germline V gene (reference sequence). With 10 bases removed from V and 4 bases from J, the gap between germline ends came to 11 bases. Full variable domain (outside the CDR3, taken from reference TRBV19 and TRBJ1-3): DGGITQSPKYLFRKEGQNVTLSCEQNLNHDAMYWYRQDPGQGLRLIYYSQIVNDFQKGDIAEGYSVSREKKESFPLTVTSAQKNPTAFYLCATRTDGNTIYFGEGSWLTVV.